These 30 T cell receptor beta chains were all obtained from the same sample, sequenced in a study of molecular identifiers for immune sequencing clone quantification. TCRdb redid the calling of the PCR reads with MiXCR, one entry per CDR3 protein. The sample yields about 640,000 distinct CDR3 sequences, 15% to 20% seen once. Sequencing used naive CD8+ T cells from blood, with Jurkat cell RNA spiked in. The subset is: FACS-sorted CD8+CD4-CCR7+CD45RA+ naive T cells. The receptors were gathered from a human donor in good health. Some libraries in this study had Jurkat cell RNA spiked in.

In this sample, this clonotype turned up a few times. The chain recombines TRBV10-2 with TRBJ2-2; D is possibly TRBD2 (6 bases). CDR1 WSHSY and CDR2 SAAADI come from the germline V gene. The CDR3 runs to 13 residues. The V end lost 6 bases, the J end lost 3 bases, and 8 bases lay between the germline ends. CDR3 nucleotides: TGCGCCAGCAGCACGGGAGACACCGGGGAGCTGTTTTTT. It yields the protein CASSTGDTGELFF.

This clonotype occurred once. Being one base from a much bigger clone, this may be a read error. J is TRBJ2-1 and V is TRBV5-4; D unresolved. The V gene's germline CDR1 is SGHNT and CDR2 YYREEE (reference sequence). The CDR3 runs to 13 residues. CDR3 nucleotides: TGTGCCAGCAGCCTTGCGGAGAACAATGAGCAGTTATTC. Residues: CASSLAENNEQLF.

The genes are TRBV14 and TRBJ2-5; D may correspond to TRBD1 or TRBD2 (5 bases each). The CDR3 runs 16 residues. CDR1 and CDR2 (germline): SGHDN, FVKESK. The V and J ends lost 4 bases and 4 bases respectively, with 19 bases between them. The CDR3 reads CASSLGFQGVRETQYF. The CDR3 DNA sequence: TGTGCCAGCAGCCTAGGGTTTCAGGGAGTAAGAGAGACCCAGTACTTC.

This clonotype was recorded at least ten times. V and J are TRBV7-2 and TRBJ2-7; 8 bases align to TRBD1. The CDR3 consists of 14 residues. Germline CDR1 and CDR2: SGHTA and FQGNSA. V lost 5 bases, J lost 3 bases, and 6 bases stayed unmatched. Here the CDR3 reads CASSGTGTGYEQYF. The CDR3 DNA reads as TGTGCCAGCAGCGGAACCGGGACAGGCTACGAGCAGTACTTC.

This clonotype was recorded a few times. V and J are TRBV11-2 and TRBJ2-7; D call uncertain. The CDR3 runs to 17 residues. V lost 4 bases, J lost 0 bases, and 19 bases lay in between. CDR1 is SGHAT, CDR2 FQNNGV, per germline. CDR3 bases: TGTGCCAGCAGCTCCTCAATCGCCCTTTTCAGCTCCTACGAGCAGTACTTC. Its protein product is CASSSSIALFSSYEQYF. The complete variable domain, with remaining parts taken from reference TRBV11-2 and TRBJ2-7, reads EAGVAQSPRYKIIEKRQSVAFWCNPISGHATLYWYQQILGQGPKLLIQFQNNGVVDDSQLPKDRFSAERLKGVDSTLKIQPAKLEDSAVYLCASSSSIALFSSYEQYFGPGTRLTVT.

This clonotype came up many times. The rearrangement uses TRBV7-2 and TRBJ2-2; possible D gene TRBD1, 6 bases. V lost 1 base and J lost 8, with 17 bases in between. Germline values: CDR1 SGHTA, CDR2 FQGNSA. This CDR3 is built from 16 residues. CDR3 coding DNA: TGTGCCAGCAGCTTAGTGGACCCCAGGGGAACGGGGGAGCTGTTTTTT. The encoded protein is CASSLVDPRGTGELFF.

This clonotype has a count of ten or more. V gene TRBV5-8 combines with J gene TRBJ2-7; perhaps TRBD2 as D (5 bases). V was pared by 10 bases and J by 3 bases, with 17 bases between. The CDR3 covers 13 residues. The germline V gene has CDR1 SGHTS and CDR2 YDEGEE. The CDR3: CAGRRATDYEQYF. The CDR3 DNA is TGTGCCGGGAGACGGGCTACCGACTACGAGCAGTACTTC. Using reference TRBV5-8 and TRBJ2-7 for the parts outside the CDR3, the full variable domain is EAGVTQSPTHLIKTRGQQATLRCSPISGHTSVYWYQQALGLGLQFLLWYDEGEERNRGNFPPRFSGRQFPNYSSELNVNALELEDSALYLCAGRRATDYEQYFGPGTRLTVT.

This clonotype occurred a few times. The V call is TRBV20-1, the J call TRBJ2-7; D perhaps matches TRBD2 (6 bases). This CDR3 comprises 13 residues. Trimming cost V 6 bases and J 3 bases, with 15 bases left between them. Germline assignment: CDR1 DFQATT and CDR2 SNEGSKA (reference sequence). The CDR3 DNA follows: TGCAGTGCAATGGGTAGCGGACTCTACGAGCAGTACTTC. This encodes CSAMGSGLYEQYF.

This clonotype has ten or more counts. J is TRBJ2-7 and V is TRBV5-8, with 13 nucleotides matching TRBD2. CDR1 is SGHTS and CDR2 is YDEGEE in the germline V gene. Germline trimming cut 6 bases from V and 4 bases from J; bases unmatched to any gene: 7. CDR3 length equals 15 residues. This chain's CDR3 is CASTGRTSGSYEQYF. CDR3 nucleotides: TGTGCCAGCACCGGACGGACTAGCGGGAGTTACGAGCAGTACTTC.

This clonotype was observed once. This rearrangement joins TRBV12-3 or TRBV12-4 to TRBJ2-5, with D perhaps matching TRBD1 or TRBD2 (6 bases each). V lost 6 bases and J 2 bases, leaving 16 bases between the germline ends. The CDR3 loop spans 15 amino acids. CDR3 amino acids: CASSSAGGRQETQYF. The DNA for the CDR3 is TGTGCCAGCAGCTCAGCCGGGGGCAGGCAAGAGACCCAGTACTTC.

The chain uses TRBV19 and TRBJ2-7; 8 bases are a match to TRBD2. The trim removed 6 bases at V and 5 bases at J, leaving 12 bases unmatched. The CDR3 runs 15 residues. The V gene's germline CDR1 is LNHDA and CDR2 SQIVND (reference sequence). The CDR3 spells CASSRGLGLPDEQYF. CDR3 DNA: TGTGCCAGTAGCAGGGGACTAGGGCTACCGGACGAGCAGTACTTC.

This clonotype showed up just a few times. J is TRBJ2-7 and V is TRBV3-1; D remains ambiguous. Germline CDR1 and CDR2: LGHDT and YNNKEL (reference sequence). Between the trimmed V and J ends, which lost 0 bases and 3 bases, there was a span of 9 bases. This CDR3 has 14 residues. In DNA, the CDR3 is TGTGCCAGCAGCCAAGATTGGTCGGGCTACGAGCAGTACTTC. Its translation: CASSQDWSGYEQYF.

The chain uses TRBV27 and TRBJ2-2, with TRBD2 matching over 7 bases. The germline V gene has CDR1 MNHEY and CDR2 SMNVEV (reference sequence). The V and J ends lost 6 bases and 6 bases, in that order; junction bases with no gene match: 10. The CDR3 is 15 amino acids. The CDR3 DNA reads TGTGCCAGCAGCCTAATAGCGGGTCTCGCCGGGGAGCTGTTTTTT. This gives the protein CASSLIAGLAGELFF.

This clonotype was recorded many times. This chain links TRBV4-1 with TRBJ2-7; 9 bases match TRBD1. Germline V CDR1 and CDR2: MGHRA, YSYEKL. The J segment lost 5 bases and the V segment lost 6 bases, leaving 14 bases of the junction unmatched. The CDR3 loop spans 16 amino acids. The CDR3 here is CASSRKGGTGYNEQYF. CDR3 nucleotides: TGCGCCAGCAGTCGGAAGGGGGGGACAGGGTATAACGAGCAGTACTTC.

The sample holds a few counts of this clonotype. The rearrangement links TRBV20-1 to TRBJ2-2, with no clear D. V shed 0 bases and J shed 4 bases, with 21 bases lying between them. CDR3 length: 18 residues. Germline V gives CDR1 DFQATT, CDR2 SNEGSKA (reference sequence). The CDR3 spells CSARDGQTATLGTGELFF. Here the CDR3 DNA reads TGCAGTGCTAGAGATGGTCAGACCGCCACCCTGGGCACCGGGGAGCTGTTTTTT.

The genes are TRBV12-3 or TRBV12-4 and TRBJ1-1, with D perhaps TRBD1 (5 bases). The V end was cut by 5 bases, the J end by 1 base, with 14 bases between. The CDR3 has 15 residues. The CDR3: CASSPSRGKNTEAFF. For the CDR3, the DNA is TGTGCCAGCAGTCCCTCCCGGGGGAAGAACACTGAAGCTTTCTTT.

This clonotype was detected many times. The V call is TRBV5-4, the J call TRBJ2-7; 8 bases line up with TRBD2. Germline CDR1 reads SGHNT; CDR2 reads YYREEE (reference sequence). The length of the CDR3 is 15 residues. V shed 5 bases, J shed 3 bases, and the junction held 10 bases outside the gene matches. The CDR3 nucleotides read TGTGCCAGCAGGCCGGGGGCTAGCGGGTACTACGAGCAGTACTTC. Translating it yields CASRPGASGYYEQYF.

This clonotype occurred many times. The junction departs from the called germline gene at one end, perhaps through a read error. The chain employs TRBV4-1 and TRBJ2-3, with D unresolved. Germline lookup yields CDR1 MGHRA and CDR2 YSYEKL. The CDR3 is made up of 14 amino acids. In DNA, the CDR3 is TGCGCCAGCAGCCAAGATATCCGGCCAGAGACGCAGTATTTT. This encodes CASSQDIRPETQYF.

This clonotype was seen at least ten times. J is TRBJ1-2 and V is TRBV4-3; a weak D match, TRBD1 (5 bases). The CDR3 totals 17 residues. V was clipped by 2 bases and J by 6 bases, with 22 bases between them. Germline-derived CDR1 and CDR2 are LGHNA and YSLEER. The CDR3 protein is CASSQLPGQGGAHGYTF. CDR3 coding DNA: TGCGCCAGCAGCCAACTCCCCGGGCAGGGTGGGGCGCATGGCTACACCTTC.

This clonotype was observed at least ten times. V usage is TRBV14 and J usage is TRBJ2-3; D remains unclear. CDR1 and CDR2 from the germline V gene are SGHDN and FVKESK. Between the trimmed V and J ends, which lost 0 bases and 6 bases, there was a span of 13 bases. This CDR3 has 15 residues. CDR3 bases: TGTGCCAGCAGCCAAGATCGGTTCATCACGGATACGCAGTATTTT. Translating gives CASSQDRFITDTQYF.

In its sample, this clonotype was seen many times. The rearrangement links TRBV7-8 to TRBJ1-5; maybe TRBD1 (6 bases). The CDR3 is made up of 16 amino acids. From germline, CDR1 is SGHVS and CDR2 FQNEAQ. The germline V and J ends were trimmed by 1 base and 6 bases, with 16 bases remaining between them. CDR3 protein: CASSLGNQGIGQPQHF. The CDR3 region has the DNA TGTGCCAGCAGCTTAGGAAACCAGGGGATCGGTCAGCCCCAGCATTTT.

The rearrangement joins TRBV6-1 to TRBJ2-5; 9 nucleotides agree with TRBD1. The V gene end was trimmed by 5 bases and the J gene end by 2 bases; junction bases not matched to a gene: 9. The CDR3 is 16 residues long. Germline loops: CDR1 MNHNS, CDR2 SASEGT. This chain's CDR3 is CASSYRGRKPQETQYF. CDR3 sequence (DNA): TGTGCCAGCAGTTACAGGGGGCGAAAGCCTCAAGAGACCCAGTACTTC.

With regard to this clonotype: A much larger clone lies a single base off, so this may be a read error. This chain joins TRBV15 and TRBJ1-1; no clear D. Germline V gene sequence: CDR1 LNHNV, CDR2 YYDKDF (reference sequence). The CDR3 totals 13 residues. The CDR3 spells CAASSEINTEAFF. Here the CDR3 DNA reads TGTGCCGCCAGCAGCGAGATAAACACTGAAGCTTTCTTT.

The chain employs TRBV4-3 and TRBJ2-2; 8 bases line up with TRBD1. The V segment lost 1 base and the J segment 3 bases; nucleotides outside the gene matches: 4. The germline V gene encodes CDR1 LGHNA and CDR2 YSLEER. The CDR3 is 16 amino acids. CDR3 sequence: CASSQARTGYTGELFF. CDR3 coding DNA: TGCGCCAGCAGCCAAGCTAGGACAGGGTACACCGGGGAGCTGTTTTTT.

Concerning this clonotype itself: Compared with germline, one end of the junction differs, possibly owing to a read error. The chain links TRBV7-3 to TRBJ2-2; TRBD2 might be the D (6 bases). Germline CDR1 reads SGHTA; CDR2 reads FQGTGA. The CDR3 sequence is 14 residues long. CDR3 region: CASSGDSNTGELLF. CDR3 bases: TGTGCCAGCAGCGGGGACTCGAACACCGGGGAGCTGCTTTTT.

This clonotype was recorded many times. The V call is TRBV25-1, the J call TRBJ1-1; D unresolved. Germline CDR1 reads MGHDK; CDR2 reads SYGVNS. V lost 5 bases and J lost 5, with 15 bases in between. This CDR3 region has 14 residues. CDR3 DNA sequence: TGTGCCAGCAGTTCCAAGGGCGGGAGGACTGAAGCTTTCTTT. Encoded protein: CASSSKGGRTEAFF.

On this clonotype itself: A read error may account for a junction end that differs from germline. The CDR3 DNA sequence: TGTGCCAGCAGGCCCGCGGGGGCCAACGTCCCGACTTTC. It yields the protein CASRPAGANVPTF. This rearrangement joins TRBV27 to TRBJ2-6; possibly TRBD2 for D (7 bases). CDR1 MNHEY and CDR2 SMNVEV come from the germline V gene (reference sequence). The CDR3 loop spans 13 amino acids.

This clonotype occurred once. A much more abundant neighbour one base away suggests this may be a read error. The chain has TRBV6-6 and TRBJ1-2; D is unresolved. The CDR3 spans 16 residues. Germline CDR1 reads MNHNY; CDR2 reads SVGAGI (reference sequence). The DNA for the CDR3 is TGTGCCAGCAGTTACCCCGGCCAGCTATCCAACTATGGCTACGCCTTC. Translating gives CASSYPGQLSNYGYAF.

Many counts were recorded for this clonotype. This chain joins TRBV3-1 and TRBJ2-7; D is undetermined. V was pared by 1 base and J by 5 bases, with 12 bases between. The CDR3 is made up of 14 amino acids. CDR1 and CDR2 from the germline V gene are LGHDT and YNNKEL (reference sequence). CDR3 nucleotide sequence: TGTGCCAGCAGCCAAGCCGGCCAGTACCACGAGCAGTACTTC. As protein: CASSQAGQYHEQYF.

This clonotype has a count of ten or more. J is TRBJ2-7 and V is TRBV27; weak D call: TRBD2 (6 bases). The V and J ends lost 3 bases and 5 bases respectively, with 14 bases between them. CDR1 and CDR2 (germline): MNHEY, SMNVEV (reference sequence). The CDR3 spans 14 residues. CDR3 nucleotides: TGTGCCAGCAGTTTCGTGGGGGGAGAGGACGAGCAGTACTTC. Translation: CASSFVGGEDEQYF.